Below, 10 T cell receptor beta chains from the same sample are listed, as sequenced in a study of glioma-infiltrating T cells. Using RNA template, CDR3s of TCR alpha and beta were amplified with iRepertoire arm-PCR. In TCRdb, the multiplex PCR reads were re-called with MiXCR into one record per CDR3 protein. Here the sample spans about 110,000 distinct CDR3 sequences, less than 30% being singletons. The specimen sequenced was glioma tissue, nonneoplastic brain tissue, or PBMCs (not recorded which). All receptors come from a human donor with low-grade glioma or glioblastoma, undergoing nonglioma brain surgery, or in good health (not recorded which).

This clonotype was seen repeatedly, ten times or more. The V and J genes are TRBV6-1 and TRBJ2-3; 12 bases fit TRBD2. CDR1 is MNHNS, CDR2 SASEGT, per germline. V lost 6 bases to trimming and J lost 3 bases; unmatched junction nucleotides: 4. The CDR3 contains 15 residues. CDR3 protein: CASRELAGGTDTQYF. In DNA form, the CDR3 reads TGTGCCAGCAGAGAACTAGCGGGAGGTACAGATACGCAGTATTTT.

Many counts were recorded for this clonotype. The J gene is TRBJ1-1, the V gene TRBV20-1; D is perhaps TRBD1 (6 bases). The CDR3 has 13 amino acids. V lost 1 base, J lost 5 bases, and 11 bases lay in between. In germline, CDR1 is DFQATT, CDR2 SNEGSKA (reference sequence). Written as DNA, the CDR3 is TGCAGTGCTAGAGTCGCAGACAGGACTGAAGCTTTCTTT. Translated, it gives CSARVADRTEAFF.

This clonotype was recorded many times. The chain uses TRBV6-1 and TRBJ2-5, with D unresolved. This CDR3 comprises 11 residues. V was cut by 4 bases and J by 5 bases, with 5 bases left in between. The germline V gene encodes CDR1 MNHNS and CDR2 SASEGT. Here the CDR3 reads CASSARETQYF. CDR3 in DNA: TGTGCCAGCAGTGCAAGGGAGACCCAGTACTTC.

V is TRBV15 and J is TRBJ2-1, with TRBD2 as a possible D gene (6 bases). V was clipped by 3 bases and J by 8 bases, with 17 bases between them. The germline V gene has CDR1 LNHNV and CDR2 YYDKDF (reference sequence). The CDR3 runs to 15 residues. The CDR3 loop reads CATSSRRDSTDEQFF. The CDR3 DNA is TGTGCCACCAGCAGTCGTAGGGACTCCACCGATGAGCAGTTCTTC.

This clonotype showed up many times. This sequence joins TRBV20-1 and TRBJ2-1, with 7 bases aligning to TRBD1. The V gene's germline CDR1 is DFQATT and CDR2 SNEGSKA (reference sequence). With V trimmed by 2 bases and J by 4 bases, 2 bases remained unmatched. This CDR3 is built from 13 residues. CDR3 loop: CSARWTGYNEQFF. The DNA for the CDR3 is TGCAGTGCTAGATGGACAGGATACAATGAGCAGTTCTTC.

Only a few counts were recorded for this clonotype. The chain couples TRBV29-1 to TRBJ2-5, with TRBD2 matching over 11 bases. This CDR3 is built from 15 residues. V lost 5 bases and J lost 1; bases outside the gene matches: 6. Per the germline V gene, CDR1 is SQVTM and CDR2 is ANQGSEA. The CDR3 sequence: CSVSGTSGPQETQYF. For the CDR3, the DNA is TGCAGCGTTTCCGGGACTAGCGGTCCCCAAGAGACCCAGTACTTC.

This clonotype was detected many times. The CDR3 DNA reads as TGTGCCAGCAGCCGACTACAAAAGCGAGATACGCAGTATTTT. As protein: CASSRLQKRDTQYF. This sequence joins TRBV6-2 or TRBV6-3 and TRBJ2-3, with TRBD2 as a possible D gene (5 bases). Trimming removed 6 bases at V and 5 bases at J, with 15 bases between. From germline, CDR1 is MNHEY and CDR2 SVGEGT. The CDR3 has 14 residues.

This clonotype was recorded a few times. This chain links TRBV5-1 with TRBJ1-1; 7 bases are a match to TRBD1. CDR1 and CDR2 from the germline V gene are SGHRS and YFSETQ. CDR3 size: 14 residues. The J segment lost 6 bases and the V segment lost 4 bases, leaving 9 bases of the junction unmatched. CDR3 sequence: CASSRPGQYAEAFF. The CDR3 coding sequence is TGCGCCAGCAGCCGTCCGGGACAGTACGCTGAAGCTTTCTTT.

Many counts were recorded for this clonotype. The chain couples TRBV24-1 to TRBJ2-2, with a possible D match to TRBD2 (7 bases). V was clipped by 4 bases and J by 5 bases, with 13 bases between them. Germline assignment: CDR1 KGHDR and CDR2 SFDVKD. This CDR3 contains 15 residues. The CDR3 region is CATSDLGGVTGELFF. The DNA of the CDR3 is TGTGCCACCAGTGACTTAGGGGGGGTTACCGGGGAGCTGTTTTTT.

J is TRBJ1-3 and V is TRBV6-2 or TRBV6-3, with 8 bases lining up with TRBD1. The CDR3 spans 16 residues. Germline V gene lookup returns CDR1 MNHEY and CDR2 SVGEGT. V shed 8 bases, J shed 3 bases, and the junction held 12 bases outside the gene matches. CDR3 loop: CASGTRLTGVGNTIYF. The CDR3 DNA reads as TGTGCCAGCGGTACCCGCCTGACAGGGGTTGGAAACACCATATATTTT.